Listed below are T cell receptor beta chains from one sample, sequenced in a study of blood T cell repertoires in COVID-19. Method: immunoSEQ multiplex PCR; TCRdb's copy keeps in-frame clones and lacks some. This table holds 150,000 or so clones, around 82% found once. The sample was PBMCs or T cells enriched from blood (not recorded which). All receptors come from a man aged 60-69 years who had recovered from COVID-19. The CDR3 runs from the conserved cysteine through the conserved F or W.

V: TRBV12-5; CDR3: CASGLVRGGTRPFATNEKLFF
V: TRBV28; CDR3: CASSLDTQETQYF
V: TRBV28; CDR3: CASLDSPRVYGYTF
V: TRBV7-9; CDR3: CASSTYNRAYGANVLTF
V: TRBV6-5; CDR3: CASRIHGDTEAFF
V: TRBV29-1; CDR3: CSVERPGGGDEQFF
V: TRBV27; CDR3: CASSFGGTNTEAFF
V: TRBV2; CDR3: CASSESSKKQFF
V: TRBV5-4; CDR3: CASSLGGSVMNTEAFF
V: TRBV7-2; CDR3: CASSLVGSQDVGQPQHF
V: TRBV2; CDR3: CASRATGSSYEQYF
V: TRBV5-4; CDR3: CASSFLGGTYEQYF
V: TRBV2; CDR3: CASSVEGSNGSPLHF
V: TRBV11-2; CDR3: CASSSRGSGNTIYF
V: TRBV6-2/TRBV6-3; CDR3: CASSYFRQGAGYNEQFF
V: TRBV4-2; CDR3: CASSQDWNRGTVGELFF
V: TRBV7-3; CDR3: CASSEGQASPLHF
V: TRBV5-4; CDR3: CASSFYKTNTGELFF
V: TRBV5-1; CDR3: CASSLSGREGYNEQFF
V: TRBV5-1; CDR3: CASSSRTGSEKLFF
V: TRBV28; CDR3: CASSGRTAHPIEQYF
V: TRBV11-2; CDR3: CASSLVSRTGSYNEQFF
V: TRBV6-4; CDR3: CASSDSNTHEDRDYGYTF
V: TRBV28; CDR3: CASSSGQYGYTF
V: TRBV13; CDR3: CASSQNRGRWDTGELFF
V: TRBV13; CDR3: CASSLAGPLTGELFF
V: TRBV7-2; CDR3: CASSSKRVRPDTQYF
V: TRBV9; CDR3: CASSRRRNNEQFF
V: TRBV14; CDR3: CASSQGNGRDQYF
V: TRBV28; CDR3: CASSSRQGLAGNTIYF
V: TRBV30; CDR3: CAWSVDRGHNQPQHF
V: TRBV21-1; CDR3: CASSKVPRDFEQYF
V: TRBV6-5; CDR3: CASSYASGESYEQYF
V: TRBV27; CDR3: CASSLVPLLVMNTEAFF
V: TRBV4-1; CDR3: CASSQTQGAGEKLFF
V: TRBV11-2; CDR3: CASSFRPTGEGGYTF
V: TRBV28; CDR3: CASRRTGAKNTEAFF
V: TRBV19; CDR3: CASSRETGHQPQHF